This T cell receptor (beta chain) was recovered during a study of T-cell reconstitution after alpha-beta-depleted transplantation in children (dated by TCRdb to about 2016). Background on the whole study: Using TCR repertoire profiling, the study followed T-cell immune reconstitution in a quantitative way in children after TCRalphabeta/CD19-depleted allogeneic hematopoietic cell transplantation.

The library was obtained by PCR. Sequenced using an Illumina HiSeq 2500. Molecular barcoding was employed in the preparation of TCR libraries, with unique molecular identifiers being used to normalize TCRbeta repertoire quantification. TCRdb took the public reads, trimmed them with fastp at Q25, ran MiXCR for clone calling and kept in-frame beta chains. Entries that share a CDR3 protein sequence are merged under the most common genes and DNA. The sample includes around 300,000 distinct CDR3 sequences, with approximately 10% observed a single time. The ten biggest clones cover around 22% of the sample. Summary of the overall study and its limitations: The frequencies of hyperexpanded clones fell over the following months, and after one year, T-cell counts and TCRbeta diversity were mostly attributed to newly produced T cells. In some patients, the high TCRbeta diversity seen at day 60 was put down to recipient T cells and intrathymic progenitors that had survived conditioning. The apparently early alphabetaT-cell count recovery about two months after transplant was reportedly dependent on only several hundred rapidly expanded clones derived from non-depleted graft cells.

According to the study, the label for this sample's treatment or condition signals: allogeneic hematopoietic cell transplantation with graft depleted of TCRalphabeta T cells and CD19 B cells. Transplant recipients were children who received TCRalphabeta/CD19-depleted allogeneic hematopoietic cell grafts. Its CDR3 holds 12 amino acids, cysteine through phenylalanine. Of all the DNA, just the CDR3 is kept, 36 bases in frame from base 1. The germline V gene encodes CDR1 LGHNA and CDR2 YSLEER. V is pared back by 3 bases and J by 8 bases, with 10 bases lying between the germline termini. This clonotype was found many times. This clone's antigen is unknown. Base qualities are missing; no much larger clone stands one base away.

This TCR derives from a male patient aged 2-10 years who had a stem cell transplant for chronic granulomatous disease, so the T cells may come from the graft donor. This sample comprised peripheral blood, obtained 180 days after TCRalphabeta/CD19-depleted stem cell transplant. Recombination linked TRBV4-3 to TRBJ1-2; tentative D gene TRBD1, with 6 bases matching. The bases are TGCGCCAGCAGCCATCAGGGGCAGGGCTACACCTTC. Its translation reads: CASSHQGQGYTF.